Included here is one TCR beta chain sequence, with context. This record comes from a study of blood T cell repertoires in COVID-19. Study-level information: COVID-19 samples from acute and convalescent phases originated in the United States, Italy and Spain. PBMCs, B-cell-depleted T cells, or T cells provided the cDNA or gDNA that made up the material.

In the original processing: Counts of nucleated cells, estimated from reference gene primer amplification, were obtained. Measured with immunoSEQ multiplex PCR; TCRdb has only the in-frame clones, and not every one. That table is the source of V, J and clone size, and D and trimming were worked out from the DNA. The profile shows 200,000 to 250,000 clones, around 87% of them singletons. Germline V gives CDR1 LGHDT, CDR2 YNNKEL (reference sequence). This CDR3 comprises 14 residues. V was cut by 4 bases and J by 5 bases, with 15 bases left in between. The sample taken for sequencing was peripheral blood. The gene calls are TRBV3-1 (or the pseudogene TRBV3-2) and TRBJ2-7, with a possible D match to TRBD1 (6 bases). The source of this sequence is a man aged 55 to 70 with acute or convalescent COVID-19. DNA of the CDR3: TGTGCCAGCAGCCGCGATCCTAGACAGGACGAGCAGTACTTC. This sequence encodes CASSRDPRQDEQYF.